This TCR beta chain was identified during a study of beta chain features in type 1 diabetes. V dropped 6 bases and J dropped 5 bases, with 8 bases sitting between them. Germline-derived CDR1 and CDR2 are SQVTM and ANQGSEA. The CDR3 has 10 amino acids. This clone was observed a few times. Expressed TCRB transcripts were sequenced because the entire RNA isolate underwent reverse transcription. TCRdb's table, derived via immunoSEQ multiplex PCR, lists solely in-frame clones and lacks some. The sample has around 290,000 clones; around 7.8% are singletons. The clonotype originates from a woman under 30 in good health. The rearrangement joins TRBV29-1 to TRBJ2-7; D not certain. Sequencing was carried out using central memory CD4+ T cells from blood. CDR3 sequence (DNA): TGCAGCGTCCACACCCACGAGCAGTACTTC. This gives the protein CSVHTHEQYF.